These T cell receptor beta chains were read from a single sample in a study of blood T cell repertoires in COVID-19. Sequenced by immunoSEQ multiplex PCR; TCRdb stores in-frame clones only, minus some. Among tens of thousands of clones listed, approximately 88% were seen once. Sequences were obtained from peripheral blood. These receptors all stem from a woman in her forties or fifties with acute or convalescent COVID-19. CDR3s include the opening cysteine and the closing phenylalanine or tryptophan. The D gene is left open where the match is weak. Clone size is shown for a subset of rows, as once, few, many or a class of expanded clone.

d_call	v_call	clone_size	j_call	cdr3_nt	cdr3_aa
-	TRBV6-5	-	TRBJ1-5	TGTGCCAGCAGTCTTAGGGGTTACAGCAATCAGCCCCAGCATTTT	CASSLRGYSNQPQHF
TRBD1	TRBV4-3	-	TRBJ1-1	TGCGCCAGCAGCCAAATAGGACAGGGGGGTGAAGCTTTCTTT	CASSQIGQGGEAFF
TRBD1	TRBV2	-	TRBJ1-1	TGTGCCAGCATATTACAGGGGGACGCTGAAGCTTTCTTT	CASILQGDAEAFF
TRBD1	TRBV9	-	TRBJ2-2	TGTGCCAGCAGCGTAGCTACAGGGGACGGGGAGCTGTTTTTT	CASSVATGDGELFF
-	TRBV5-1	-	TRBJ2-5	TGCGCCAGCAGCTCGGGGGAGACCCAGTACTTC	CASSSGETQYF
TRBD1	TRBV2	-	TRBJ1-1	TGTGCCAGCAGTGTCCTCCAGGGGGCCACTGAAGCTTTCTTT	CASSVLQGATEAFF
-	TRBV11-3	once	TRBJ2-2	TGTGCCAGCAGCTTATCTAGCACCGGGGAGCTGTTTTTT	CASSLSSTGELFF
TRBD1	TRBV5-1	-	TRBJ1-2	TGCGCCAGCAGCCTTGACAGGGGTGGCTACACCTTC	CASSLDRGGYTF
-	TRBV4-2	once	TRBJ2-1	TGTGCCAGCAGCCAAGATGCGAGCCCCTCCTACAATGAGCAGTTCTTC	CASSQDASPSYNEQFF
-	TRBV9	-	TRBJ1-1	TGTGCCAGCAGCCCAGATACAGGAACTGAAGCTTTCTTT	CASSPDTGTEAFF
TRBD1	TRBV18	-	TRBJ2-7	TGTGCCAGCACGAGACAGGGGGGTAACGAGCAGTACTTC	CASTRQGGNEQYF
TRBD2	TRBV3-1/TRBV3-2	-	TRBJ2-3	TGTGCCAGCAGCCCACTGTCCGGGGGGGGCACAGATACGCAGTATTTT	CASSPLSGGGTDTQYF